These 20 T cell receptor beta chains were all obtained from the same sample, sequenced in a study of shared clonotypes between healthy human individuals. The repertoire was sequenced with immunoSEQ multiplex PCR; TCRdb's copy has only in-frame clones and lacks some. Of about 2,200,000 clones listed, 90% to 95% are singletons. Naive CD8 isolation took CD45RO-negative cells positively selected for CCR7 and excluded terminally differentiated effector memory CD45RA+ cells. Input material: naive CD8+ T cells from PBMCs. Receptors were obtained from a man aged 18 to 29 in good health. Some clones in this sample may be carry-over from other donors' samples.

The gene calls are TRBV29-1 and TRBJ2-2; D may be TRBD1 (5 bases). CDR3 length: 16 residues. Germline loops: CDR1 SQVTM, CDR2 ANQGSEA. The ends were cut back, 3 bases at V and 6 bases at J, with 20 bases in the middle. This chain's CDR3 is CSVEALLQGSAGELFF. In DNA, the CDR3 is TGCAGCGTTGAGGCCCTCCTCCAGGGCAGCGCCGGGGAGCTGTTTTTT.

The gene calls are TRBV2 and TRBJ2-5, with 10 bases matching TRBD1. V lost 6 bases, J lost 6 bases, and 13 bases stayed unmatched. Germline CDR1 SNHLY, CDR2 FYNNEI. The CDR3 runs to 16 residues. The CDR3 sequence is CASRGTTGGIGKTQYF. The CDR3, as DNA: TGTGCCAGCAGGGGTACGACAGGGGGCATCGGAAAGACCCAGTACTTC.

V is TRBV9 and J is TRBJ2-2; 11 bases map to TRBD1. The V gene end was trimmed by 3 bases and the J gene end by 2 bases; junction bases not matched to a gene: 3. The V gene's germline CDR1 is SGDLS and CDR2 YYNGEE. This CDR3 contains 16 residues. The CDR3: CASSARTGGNTGELFF. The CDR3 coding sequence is TGTGCCAGCAGCGCCCGGACAGGGGGCAACACCGGGGAGCTGTTTTTT.

CDR3 residues: CASSVSEGSNQPQHF. The CDR3 DNA reads as TGTGCCAGCAGCGTTTCCGAGGGGAGCAATCAGCCCCAGCATTTT. This sequence joins TRBV9 and TRBJ1-5, with D perhaps matching TRBD1 (5 bases). Germline CDR1 reads SGDLS; CDR2 reads YYNGEE. The CDR3 contains 15 residues. The germline V and J ends were trimmed by 2 bases and 1 base, with 10 bases remaining between them.

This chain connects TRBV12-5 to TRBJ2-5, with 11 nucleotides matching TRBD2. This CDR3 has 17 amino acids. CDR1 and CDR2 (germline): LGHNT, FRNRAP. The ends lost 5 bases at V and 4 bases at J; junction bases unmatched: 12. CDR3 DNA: TGTGCTAGTGGTCCAGGGGGAGTTAGCGGGAGGGCAGAGACCCAGTACTTC. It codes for CASGPGGVSGRAETQYF.

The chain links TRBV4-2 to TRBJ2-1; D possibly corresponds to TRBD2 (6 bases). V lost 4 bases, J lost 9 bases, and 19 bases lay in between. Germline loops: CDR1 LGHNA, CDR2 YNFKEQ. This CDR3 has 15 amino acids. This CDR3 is CASSPYAGLHGEQFF. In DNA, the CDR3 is TGTGCCAGCAGCCCCTACGCGGGGCTCCATGGTGAGCAGTTCTTC.

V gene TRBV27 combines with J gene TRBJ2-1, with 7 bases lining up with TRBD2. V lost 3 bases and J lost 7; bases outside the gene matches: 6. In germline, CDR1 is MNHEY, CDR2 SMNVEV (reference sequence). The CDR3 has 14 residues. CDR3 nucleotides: TGTGCCAGCAGTTTGCGGGAGCCGCGGAATGAGCAGTTCTTC. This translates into CASSLREPRNEQFF.

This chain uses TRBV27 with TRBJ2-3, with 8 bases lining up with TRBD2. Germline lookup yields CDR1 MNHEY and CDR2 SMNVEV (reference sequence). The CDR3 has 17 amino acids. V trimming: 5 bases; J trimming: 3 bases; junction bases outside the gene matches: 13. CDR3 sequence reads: CASSPSTGREVTDTQYF. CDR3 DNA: TGTGCCAGCAGTCCCTCGACGGGGCGGGAGGTTACAGATACGCAGTATTTT.

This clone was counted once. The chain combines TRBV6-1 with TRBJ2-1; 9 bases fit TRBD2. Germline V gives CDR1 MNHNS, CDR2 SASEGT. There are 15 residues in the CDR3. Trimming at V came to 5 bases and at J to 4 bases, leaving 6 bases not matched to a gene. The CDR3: CASSRGREGYNEQFF. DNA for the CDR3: TGTGCCAGCAGTCGGGGGCGGGAGGGATACAATGAGCAGTTCTTC.

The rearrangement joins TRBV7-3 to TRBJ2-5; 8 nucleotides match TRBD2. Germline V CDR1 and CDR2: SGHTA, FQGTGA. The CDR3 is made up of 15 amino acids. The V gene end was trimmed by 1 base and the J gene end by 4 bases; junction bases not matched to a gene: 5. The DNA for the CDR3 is TGTGCCAGCAGCTTAAGCGGGAGGACGCTAGAGACCCAGTACTTC. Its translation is CASSLSGRTLETQYF.

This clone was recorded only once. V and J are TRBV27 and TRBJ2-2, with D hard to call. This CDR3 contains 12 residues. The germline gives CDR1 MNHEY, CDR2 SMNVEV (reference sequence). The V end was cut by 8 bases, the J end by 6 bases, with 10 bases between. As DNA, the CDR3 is TGTGCCAGCTCCGGTCTAGCCGGGGAGCTGTTTTTT. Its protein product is CASSGLAGELFF.

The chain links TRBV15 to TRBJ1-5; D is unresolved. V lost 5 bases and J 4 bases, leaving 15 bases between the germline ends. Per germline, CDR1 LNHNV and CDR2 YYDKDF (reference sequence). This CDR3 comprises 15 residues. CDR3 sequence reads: CATSGGVGANQPQHF. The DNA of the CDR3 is TGTGCCACCAGCGGAGGTGTTGGTGCAAATCAGCCCCAGCATTTT. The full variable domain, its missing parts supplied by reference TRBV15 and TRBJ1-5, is DAMVIQNPRYQVTQFGKPVTLSCSQTLNHNVMYWYQQKSSQAPKLLFHYYDKDFNNEADTPDNFQSRRPNTSFCFLDIRSPGLGDTAMYLCATSGGVGANQPQHFGDGTRLSIL.

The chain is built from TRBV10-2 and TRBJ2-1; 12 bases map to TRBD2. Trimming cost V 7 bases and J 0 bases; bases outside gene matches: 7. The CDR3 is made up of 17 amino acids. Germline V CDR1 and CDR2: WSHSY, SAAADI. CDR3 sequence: CASIGTSGRSSYNEQFF. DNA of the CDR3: TGCGCCAGCATCGGGACTAGCGGGCGGAGCTCCTACAATGAGCAGTTCTTC.

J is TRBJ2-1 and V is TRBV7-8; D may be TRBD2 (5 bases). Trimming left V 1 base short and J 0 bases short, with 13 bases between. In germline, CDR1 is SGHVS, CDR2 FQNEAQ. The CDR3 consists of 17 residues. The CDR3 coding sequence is TGTGCCAGCAGCTTAGAGGAGCGGATGAGCTCCTACAATGAGCAGTTCTTC. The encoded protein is CASSLEERMSSYNEQFF.

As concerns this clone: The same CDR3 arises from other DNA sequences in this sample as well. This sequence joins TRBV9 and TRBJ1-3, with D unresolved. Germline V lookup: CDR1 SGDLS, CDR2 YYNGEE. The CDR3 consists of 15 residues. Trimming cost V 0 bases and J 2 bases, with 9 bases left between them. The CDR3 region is CASSVDRGAGNTIYF. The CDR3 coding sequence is TGTGCCAGCAGCGTAGACCGGGGTGCTGGAAACACCATATATTTT.

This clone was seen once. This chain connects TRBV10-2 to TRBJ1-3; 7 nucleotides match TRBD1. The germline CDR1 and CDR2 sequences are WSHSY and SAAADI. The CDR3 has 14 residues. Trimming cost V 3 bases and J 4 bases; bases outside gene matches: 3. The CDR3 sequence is CASSDRGKGNTIYF. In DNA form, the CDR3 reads TGCGCCAGCAGTGACAGGGGGAAAGGAAACACCATATATTTT.

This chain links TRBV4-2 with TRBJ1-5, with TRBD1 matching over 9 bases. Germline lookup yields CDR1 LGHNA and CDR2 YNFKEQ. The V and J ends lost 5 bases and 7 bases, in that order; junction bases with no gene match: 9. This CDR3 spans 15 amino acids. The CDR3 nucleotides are TGTGCCAGCAGCACCGACAGGGGGTCGCGGCAGCCCCAGCATTTT. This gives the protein CASSTDRGSRQPQHF.

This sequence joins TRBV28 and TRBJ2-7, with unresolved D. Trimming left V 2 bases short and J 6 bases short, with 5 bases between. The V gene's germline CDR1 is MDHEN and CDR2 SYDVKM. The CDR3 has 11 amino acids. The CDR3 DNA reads TGTGCCAGCAGTTTAGCGGTCGAGCAGTACTTC. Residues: CASSLAVEQYF.

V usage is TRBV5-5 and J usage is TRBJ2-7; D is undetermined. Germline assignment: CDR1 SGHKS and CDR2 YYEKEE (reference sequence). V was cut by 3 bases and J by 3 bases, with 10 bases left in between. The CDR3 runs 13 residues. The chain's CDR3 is CASSWRVVYEQYF. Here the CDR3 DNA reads TGTGCCAGCAGCTGGAGAGTCGTCTACGAGCAGTACTTC.

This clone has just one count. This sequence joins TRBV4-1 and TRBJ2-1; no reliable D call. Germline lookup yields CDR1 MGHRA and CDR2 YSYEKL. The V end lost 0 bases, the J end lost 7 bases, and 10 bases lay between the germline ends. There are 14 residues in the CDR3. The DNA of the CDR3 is TGCGCCAGCAGCCAAGATCTCCCAACGAATGAGCAGTTCTTC. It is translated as CASSQDLPTNEQFF.